The subject of this entry is one TCR beta chain. This sample is part of a study of blood T cell repertoires in COVID-19. Turning to the study itself: PBMCs, B-cell-depleted T cells, or T cells provided the cDNA or gDNA that made up the material.

Method: immunoSEQ multiplex PCR; TCRdb's copy keeps in-frame clones and lacks some. The sample lists 84,000 or so clones, roughly 78% occurring once. V dropped 2 bases and J dropped 2 bases, with 13 bases sitting between them. The germline gives CDR1 KGHSH, CDR2 LQKENI. The CDR3 is made up of 16 amino acids. Sequenced input: peripheral blood. This TCR was recovered from a man in his sixties with COVID-19, enrolled during active disease. The gene calls are TRBV18 and TRBJ1-5; D gene unclear. The DNA for the CDR3 is TGTGCCAGCTCACCATTTGAGAGTATTGGCAATCAGCCCCAGCATTTT. Protein product: CASSPFESIGNQPQHF. Complete variable domain (other parts from reference TRBV18 and TRBJ1-5): NAGVMQNPRHLVRRRGQEARLRCSPMKGHSHVYWYRQLPEEGLKFMVYLQKENIIDESGMPKERFSAEFPKEGPSILRIQQVVRGDSAAYFCASSPFESIGNQPQHFGDGTRLSIL.